This TCR beta chain was recorded in a study of human T cells and chemical hapten exposure. The germline V gene encodes CDR1 SGHTA and CDR2 FQGNSA. This CDR3 is 15 amino acids long. Unmatched junction bases numbered 4, after V lost 5 bases and J lost 9 bases. One entry per CDR3 protein, called by TCRdb with MiXCR from the RACE reads. The sample has approximately 120,000 distinct CDR3 sequences, about a tenth seen once. This clonotype was detected ten times or more. The time point denotes: patch test 2, 6 weeks after DPC sensitization. The treatment was: therapeutic diphenylcyclopropenone sensitization with weekly scalp DPC.

The sequenced sample was whole blood, obtained in connection with sensitization to the hapten diphenylcyclopropenone (DPC). The chain employs TRBV7-2 and TRBJ2-1; 16 nucleotides agree with TRBD2. The sequence was obtained from a woman between 35 and 50 years old with alopecia areata. Some clones in this sample may be carry-over from other donors' samples. In DNA, the CDR3 is TGTGCCAGCAGCCCGGGACTAGCGGGGGGGCTTGAGCAGTTCTTC. It encodes CASSPGLAGGLEQFF. Combining the CDR3 with reference TRBV7-2 and TRBJ2-1 gives the whole variable domain GAGVSQSPSNKVTEKGKDVELRCDPISGHTALYWYRQSLGQGLEFLIYFQGNSAPDKSGLPSDRFSAERTGGSVSTLTIQRTQQEDSAVYLCASSPGLAGGLEQFFGPGTRLTVL.